This TCR beta chain was identified during a study of identical twins. Study results and limitations: Beta out-of-frame twin sharing showed a weaker excess. Researchers reported excess low generation probability among twin-shared out-of-frame alpha sequences. In cord blood, abundant beta clonotypes had fewer insertions; memory showed no trend.

The junction had 15 bases not matched to a gene; V was cut back by 0 bases and J by 9 bases. The V gene's germline CDR1 is WNHNN and CDR2 SYGVQD (reference sequence). The CDR3 length is 17 residues. Template switching added a universal primer site, and cDNA bore unique molecular identifiers. TCRdb itself ran the 5' RACE reads through MiXCR, one entry per CDR3 protein. The sample has 250,000 or so distinct CDR3 sequences, 7.5% seen once. To note about this clonotype: Its target is unknown.

Another study also made use of these data, one on yellow fever vaccine responses in identical twins.

The source is a woman aged 18-29 years in good health. The rearrangement uses TRBV10-1 and TRBJ2-3, with TRBD2 matching over 7 bases. Sequencing was performed on CD8+ T cells sorted from blood. CDR3 sequence reads: CASSESNVAGEGKTQYF. CDR3 nucleotides: TGCGCCAGCAGTGAGTCGAACGTCGCGGGAGAAGGAAAAACGCAGTATTTT.